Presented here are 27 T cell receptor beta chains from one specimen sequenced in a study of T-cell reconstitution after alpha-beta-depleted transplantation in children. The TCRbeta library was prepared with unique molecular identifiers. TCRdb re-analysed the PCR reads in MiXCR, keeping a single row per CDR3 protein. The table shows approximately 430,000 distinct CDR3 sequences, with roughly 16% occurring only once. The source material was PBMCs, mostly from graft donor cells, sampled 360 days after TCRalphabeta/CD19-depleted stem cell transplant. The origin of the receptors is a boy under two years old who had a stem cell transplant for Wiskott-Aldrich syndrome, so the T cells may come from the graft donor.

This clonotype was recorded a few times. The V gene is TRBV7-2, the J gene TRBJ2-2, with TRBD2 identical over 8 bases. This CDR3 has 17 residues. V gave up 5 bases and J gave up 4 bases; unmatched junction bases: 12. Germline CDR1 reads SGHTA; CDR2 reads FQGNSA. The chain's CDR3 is CASSLLGAGGSTGELFF. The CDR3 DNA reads TGTGCCAGCAGCCTCCTGGGGGCGGGAGGAAGCACCGGGGAGCTGTTTTTT. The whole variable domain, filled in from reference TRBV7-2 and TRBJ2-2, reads GAGVSQSPSNKVTEKGKDVELRCDPISGHTALYWYRQSLGQGLEFLIYFQGNSAPDKSGLPSDRFSAERTGGSVSTLTIQRTQQEDSAVYLCASSLLGAGGSTGELFFGEGSRLTVL.

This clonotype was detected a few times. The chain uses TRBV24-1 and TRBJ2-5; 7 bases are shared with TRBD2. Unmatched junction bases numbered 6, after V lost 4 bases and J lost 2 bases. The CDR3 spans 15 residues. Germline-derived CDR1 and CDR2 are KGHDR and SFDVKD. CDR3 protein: CATSETQREQETQYF. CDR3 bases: TGTGCCACCAGTGAGACGCAGCGGGAACAAGAGACCCAGTACTTC.

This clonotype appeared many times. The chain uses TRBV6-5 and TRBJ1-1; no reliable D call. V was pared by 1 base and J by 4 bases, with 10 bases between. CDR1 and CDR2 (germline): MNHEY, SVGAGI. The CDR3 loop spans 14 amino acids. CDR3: CASSYLTLATEAFF. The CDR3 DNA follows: TGTGCCAGCAGTTACTTAACGTTAGCCACTGAAGCTTTCTTT.

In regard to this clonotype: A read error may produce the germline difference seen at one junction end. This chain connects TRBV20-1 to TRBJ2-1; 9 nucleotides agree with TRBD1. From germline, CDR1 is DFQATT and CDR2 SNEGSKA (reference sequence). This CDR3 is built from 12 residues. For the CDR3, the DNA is TGCAGTCCGTTGGGTCCCGGGACAGGGAATGTCTTC. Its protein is CSPLGPGTGNVF.

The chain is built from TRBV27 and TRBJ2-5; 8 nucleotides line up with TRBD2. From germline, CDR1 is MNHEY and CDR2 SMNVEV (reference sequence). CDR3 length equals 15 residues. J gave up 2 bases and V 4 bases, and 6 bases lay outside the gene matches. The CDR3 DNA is TGTGCCAGCAGTTCAGGACTAGCTTGGCAAGAGACCCAGTACTTC. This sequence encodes CASSSGLAWQETQYF.

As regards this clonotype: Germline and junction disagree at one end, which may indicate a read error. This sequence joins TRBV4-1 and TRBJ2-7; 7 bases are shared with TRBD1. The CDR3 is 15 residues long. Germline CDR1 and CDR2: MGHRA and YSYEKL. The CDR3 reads CASSHPADRTYKQYF. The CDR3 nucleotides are TGCGCCAGCAGCCACCCCGCGGACAGGACCTACAAGCAGTACTTC.

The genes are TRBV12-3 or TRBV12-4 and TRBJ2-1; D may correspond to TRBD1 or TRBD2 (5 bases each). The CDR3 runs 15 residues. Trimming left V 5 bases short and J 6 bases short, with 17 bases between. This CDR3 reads CASSPPEWDVNEQFF. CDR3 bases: TGTGCCAGCAGTCCCCCCGAGTGGGACGTCAATGAGCAGTTCTTC.

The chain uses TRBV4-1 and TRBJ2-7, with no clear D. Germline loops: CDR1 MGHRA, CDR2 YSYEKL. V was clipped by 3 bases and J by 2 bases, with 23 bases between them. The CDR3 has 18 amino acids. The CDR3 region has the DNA TGCGCCAGCAGCCAGAATGCAGTGCCCGGTTTTAGTCCCTACGAGCAGTACTTC. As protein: CASSQNAVPGFSPYEQYF.

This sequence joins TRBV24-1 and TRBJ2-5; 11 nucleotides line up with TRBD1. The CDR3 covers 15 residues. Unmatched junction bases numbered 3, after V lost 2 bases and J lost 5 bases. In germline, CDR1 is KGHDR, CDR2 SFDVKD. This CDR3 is CATSDWTGGRETQYF. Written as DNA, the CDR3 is TGTGCCACCAGTGATTGGACAGGGGGCAGGGAGACCCAGTACTTC.

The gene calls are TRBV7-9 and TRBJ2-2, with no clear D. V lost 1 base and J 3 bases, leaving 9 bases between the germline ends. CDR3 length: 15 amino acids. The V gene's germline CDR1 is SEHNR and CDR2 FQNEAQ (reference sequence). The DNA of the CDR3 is TGTGCCAGCAGCTTAGTCCGACGGGACACCGGGGAGCTGTTTTTT. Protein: CASSLVRRDTGELFF.

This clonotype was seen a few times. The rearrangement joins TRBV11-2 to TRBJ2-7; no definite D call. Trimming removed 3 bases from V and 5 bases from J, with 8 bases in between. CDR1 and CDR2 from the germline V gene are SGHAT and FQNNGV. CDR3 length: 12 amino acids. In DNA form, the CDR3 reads TGTGCCAGCAGCTTCGAGAACCACGAGCAGTACTTC. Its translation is CASSFENHEQYF.

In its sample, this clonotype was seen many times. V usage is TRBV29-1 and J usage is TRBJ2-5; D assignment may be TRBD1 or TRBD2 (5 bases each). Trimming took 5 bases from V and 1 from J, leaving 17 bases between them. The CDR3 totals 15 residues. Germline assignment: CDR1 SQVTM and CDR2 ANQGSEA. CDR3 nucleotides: TGCAGCGTTATGTTTCTGGGAGACAGCCAAGAGACCCAGTACTTC. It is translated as CSVMFLGDSQETQYF. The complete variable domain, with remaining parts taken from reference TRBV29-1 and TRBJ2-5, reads SAVISQKPSRDICQRGTSLTIQCQVDSQVTMMFWYRQQPGQSLTLIATANQGSEATYESGFVIDKFPISRPNLTFSTLTVSNMSPEDSSIYLCSVMFLGDSQETQYFGPGTRLLVL.

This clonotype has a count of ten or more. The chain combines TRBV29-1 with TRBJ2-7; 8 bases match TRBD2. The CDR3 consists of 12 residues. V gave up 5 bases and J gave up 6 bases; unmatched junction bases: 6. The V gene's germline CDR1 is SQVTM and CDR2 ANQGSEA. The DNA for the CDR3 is TGCAGCGTTCAAAGCGGGAGCGGCGAGCAGTACTTC. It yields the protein CSVQSGSGEQYF.

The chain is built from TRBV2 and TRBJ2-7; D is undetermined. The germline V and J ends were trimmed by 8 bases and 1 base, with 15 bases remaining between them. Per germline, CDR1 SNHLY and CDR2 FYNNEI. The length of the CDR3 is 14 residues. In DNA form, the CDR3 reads TGTGCCAGCGTTCTTAGGGCCGGTTCCTACGAGCAGTACTTC. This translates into CASVLRAGSYEQYF. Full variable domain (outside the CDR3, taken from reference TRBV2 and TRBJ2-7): EPEVTQTPSHQVTQMGQEVILRCVPISNHLYFYWYRQILGQKVEFLVSFYNNEISEKSEIFDDQFSVERPDGSNFTLKIRSTKLEDSAMYFCASVLRAGSYEQYFGPGTRLTVT.

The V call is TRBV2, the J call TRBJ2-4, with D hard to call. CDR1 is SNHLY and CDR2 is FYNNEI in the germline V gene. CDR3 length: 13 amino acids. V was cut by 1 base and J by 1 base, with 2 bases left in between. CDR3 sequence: CASSEGAKNIQYF. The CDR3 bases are TGTGCCAGCAGTGAAGGGGCCAAAAACATTCAGTACTTC.

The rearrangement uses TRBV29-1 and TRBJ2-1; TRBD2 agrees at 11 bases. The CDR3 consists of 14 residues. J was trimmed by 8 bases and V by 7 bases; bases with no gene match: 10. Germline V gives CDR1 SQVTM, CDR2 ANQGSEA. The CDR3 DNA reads TGCAGCGACTATAGCGGGAGGGCCCGGGATGAGCAGTTCTTC. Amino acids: CSDYSGRARDEQFF.

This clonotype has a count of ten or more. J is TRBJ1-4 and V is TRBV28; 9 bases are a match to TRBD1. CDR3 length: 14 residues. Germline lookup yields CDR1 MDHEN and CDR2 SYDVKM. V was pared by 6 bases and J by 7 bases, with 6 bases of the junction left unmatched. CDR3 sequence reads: CASRKDRGGEKLFF. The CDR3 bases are TGTGCCAGCAGAAAGGACAGGGGTGGTGAAAAACTGTTTTTT. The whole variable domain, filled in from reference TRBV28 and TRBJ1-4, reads DVKVTQSSRYLVKRTGEKVFLECVQDMDHENMFWYRQDPGLGLRLIYFSYDVKMKEKGDIPEGYSVSREKKERFSLILESASTNQTSMYLCASRKDRGGEKLFFGSGTQLSVL.

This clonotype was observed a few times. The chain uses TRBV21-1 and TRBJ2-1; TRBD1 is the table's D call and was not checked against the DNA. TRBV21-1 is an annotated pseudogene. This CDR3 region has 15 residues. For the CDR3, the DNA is TGTGCCAGCAGCAATTCCGGGACCCACCACAATGAGCAGTTCTTC. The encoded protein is CASSNSGTHHNEQFF.

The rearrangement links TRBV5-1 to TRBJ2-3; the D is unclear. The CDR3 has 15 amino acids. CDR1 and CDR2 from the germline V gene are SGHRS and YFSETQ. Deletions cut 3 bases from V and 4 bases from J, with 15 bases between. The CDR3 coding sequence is TGCGCCAGCAGCTCCTACCTGGCAGGCCCAGATACGCAGTATTTT. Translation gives CASSSYLAGPDTQYF.

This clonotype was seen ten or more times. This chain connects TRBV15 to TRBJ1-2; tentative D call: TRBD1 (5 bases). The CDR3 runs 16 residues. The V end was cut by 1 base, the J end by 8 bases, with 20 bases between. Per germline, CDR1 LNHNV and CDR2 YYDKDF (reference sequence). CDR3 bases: TGTGCCACCAGCAGAGCCCCGCAGGGAGTCCGAAGCGGCTACACCTTC. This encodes CATSRAPQGVRSGYTF.

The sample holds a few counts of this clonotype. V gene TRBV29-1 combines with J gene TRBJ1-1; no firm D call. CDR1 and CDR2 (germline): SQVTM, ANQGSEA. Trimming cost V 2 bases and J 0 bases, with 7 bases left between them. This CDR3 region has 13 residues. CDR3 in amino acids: CSVERILNTEAFF. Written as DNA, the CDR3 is TGCAGCGTTGAACGGATCTTGAACACTGAAGCTTTCTTT.

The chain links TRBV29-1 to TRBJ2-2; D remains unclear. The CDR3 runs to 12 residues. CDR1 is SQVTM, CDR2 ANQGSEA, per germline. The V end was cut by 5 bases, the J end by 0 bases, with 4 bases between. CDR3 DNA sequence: TGCAGCGTTCTTTCGAACACCGGGGAGCTGTTTTTT. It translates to CSVLSNTGELFF.

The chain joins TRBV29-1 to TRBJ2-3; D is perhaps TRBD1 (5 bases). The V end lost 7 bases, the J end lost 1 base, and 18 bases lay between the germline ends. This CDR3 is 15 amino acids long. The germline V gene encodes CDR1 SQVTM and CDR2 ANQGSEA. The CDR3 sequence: CSGLRWQGGTDTQYF. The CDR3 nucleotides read TGCAGCGGTTTGAGGTGGCAGGGTGGCACAGATACGCAGTATTTT.

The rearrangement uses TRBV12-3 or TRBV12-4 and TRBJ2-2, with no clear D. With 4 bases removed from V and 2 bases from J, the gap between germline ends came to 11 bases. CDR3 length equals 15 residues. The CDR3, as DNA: TGTGCCAGCAGTTCCCTGCTCCTCAACACCGGGGAGCTGTTTTTT. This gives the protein CASSSLLLNTGELFF.

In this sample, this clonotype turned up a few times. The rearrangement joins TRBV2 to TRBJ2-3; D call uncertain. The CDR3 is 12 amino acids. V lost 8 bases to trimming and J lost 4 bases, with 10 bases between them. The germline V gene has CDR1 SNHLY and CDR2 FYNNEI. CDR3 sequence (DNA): TGTGCCAGCCCAGCGCTCTCAGATACGCAGTATTTT. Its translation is CASPALSDTQYF.

The CDR3 nucleotides read TGCGCCAGCAGCACGGGACTAGCGGGTAACAATGAGCAGTTCTTC. Its protein is CASSTGLAGNNEQFF. The chain joins TRBV5-1 to TRBJ2-1; 12 bases fit TRBD2. This CDR3 contains 15 residues. After removal of 4 bases from V and 5 bases from J, the junction contained 4 bases not matched to a gene. Germline-derived CDR1 and CDR2 are SGHRS and YFSETQ.

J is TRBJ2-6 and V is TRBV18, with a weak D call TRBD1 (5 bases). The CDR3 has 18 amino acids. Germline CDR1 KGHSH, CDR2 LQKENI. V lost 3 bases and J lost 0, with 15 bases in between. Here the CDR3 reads CASSPRQKSNSGANVLTF. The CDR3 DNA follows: TGTGCCAGCTCACCTAGACAGAAATCGAACTCTGGGGCCAACGTCCTGACTTTC.